The entry below gives a single T cell receptor (beta chain) sequence along with its context. The antigen remains unidentified. Trimming shortened V by 2 bases and J by 4 bases, and 10 bases separated the two germline ends. The CDR3 loop spans 14 amino acids. Germline CDR1 SNHLY, CDR2 FYNNEI. Quantitative barcoded 5'-RACE was used to prepare TCR beta libraries. TCRdb re-called the 5' RACE reads through MiXCR, storing one row per CDR3 protein. The sample has roughly 440,000 distinct CDR3 sequences, 17% seen once. These data are taken from a study of CD8 T cells in ankylosing spondylitis. Findings and limits, study-wide: Previously reported in reactive arthritis synovial fluid and blood were some of the motif variants. Under 10 highly homologous variants formed a TCR beta motif that appeared characteristic of ankylosing spondylitis blood. Significant enrichment of disease-linked clones was reported in matched ankylosing spondylitis synovial fluid. CD8+ by phenotype, disease-linked clones were relatively rare in peripheral blood.

The chain joins TRBV2 to TRBJ2-3, with D maybe TRBD1 (5 bases). The TCR sequence derives from a male donor with ankylosing spondylitis. The sample consisted of blood, either unsorted or a sorted T cell fraction (not recorded which). Written as DNA, the CDR3 is TGTGCCAGCAGTGAAAAGGGGTGGGCAGATACGCAGTATTTT. Translating gives CASSEKGWADTQYF.